This T cell receptor (beta chain) was recovered during a study of blood T cell repertoires in COVID-19. Study as a whole: There were acute and convalescent COVID-19 samples, and they came from the United States, Italy and Spain.

The CDR3 sequence is 16 residues long. From germline, CDR1 is WSHSY and CDR2 SAAADI. The junction had 6 bases not matched to a gene; V was cut back by 5 bases and J by 2 bases. Method: immunoSEQ multiplex PCR; TCRdb's copy keeps in-frame clones and lacks some. The data contain about 250,000 clones, approximately 80% of them singletons. This sequence joins TRBV10-2 and TRBJ2-6; 7 positions agree with TRBD1. The clonotype was recovered from a woman older than 75 with active or convalescent COVID-19. Material: peripheral blood. CDR3: CASSQQGLAGANVLTF. The CDR3 DNA is TGCGCCAGCAGTCAACAGGGGCTCGCTGGGGCCAACGTCCTGACTTTC.